One and the same sample provided the 24 T cell receptor beta chains below, sequenced in a study of cytomegalovirus exposure and HLA in healthy donors. Primers for the PCR totalled 60 Vbeta and 13 Jbeta. Clones were read by immunoSEQ multiplex PCR, and TCRdb kept only the in-frame ones, dropping some. The data show under 150,000 clones, approximately 81% seen once. The sample taken for sequencing was PBMCs. The receptors shown here come from a woman in her forties in good health and CMV-seropositive.

In nucleotides, the CDR3 is TGTGCCAGCAGAGGGGGGGGATACGAGCAGTACTTC. It encodes CASRGGGYEQYF. The rearrangement links TRBV27 to TRBJ2-7; perhaps TRBD2 as D (7 bases). The length of the CDR3 is 12 residues. Germline-derived CDR1 and CDR2 are MNHEY and SMNVEV (reference sequence). Trimming took 6 bases from V and 4 from J, leaving 10 bases between them.

This chain joins TRBV28 and TRBJ2-5, with 11 bases aligning to TRBD2. This CDR3 spans 14 amino acids. V lost 5 bases, J lost 5 bases, and 4 bases stayed unmatched. Germline V gene sequence: CDR1 MDHEN, CDR2 SYDVKM. The CDR3: CASSIAGGRETQYF. The CDR3 DNA follows: TGTGCCAGCAGTATAGCGGGGGGGAGGGAGACCCAGTACTTC.

V is TRBV9 and J is TRBJ1-2; no clear D gene. Germline values: CDR1 SGDLS, CDR2 YYNGEE. The CDR3 length is 14 residues. Deletions cut 0 bases from V and 1 base from J, with 7 bases between. Here the CDR3 DNA reads TGTGCCAGCAGCGTAGATGGAGATAACTATGGCTACACCTTC. Amino acids: CASSVDGDNYGYTF. Looking up the rest from reference TRBV9 and TRBJ1-2 gives the full variable domain: DSGVTQTPKHLITATGQRVTLRCSPRSGDLSVYWYQQSLDQGLQFLIQYYNGEERAKGNILERFSAQQFPDLHSELNLSSLELGDSALYFCASSVDGDNYGYTFGSGTRLTVV.

This clone appeared a few times. The gene calls are TRBV5-5 and TRBJ1-1, with D hard to call. This CDR3 contains 14 residues. V was pared by 4 bases and J by 3 bases, with 13 bases between. Germline assignment: CDR1 SGHKS and CDR2 YYEKEE (reference sequence). CDR3 in DNA: TGTGCCAGCAGCCATACCCACCGGGACACTGAAGCTTTCTTT. Its translation: CASSHTHRDTEAFF.

This chain links TRBV5-8 with TRBJ1-2; TRBD1 might be the D (6 bases). The germline V gene encodes CDR1 SGHTS and CDR2 YDEGEE. The V gene lost 0 bases and the J gene lost 8 bases, with 14 bases spanning the gap. There are 14 residues in the CDR3. The CDR3 spells CASSLEWGPGGYTF. The CDR3 region has the DNA TGTGCCAGCAGCTTGGAGTGGGGGCCAGGCGGCTACACCTTC.

This chain uses TRBV23-1 with TRBJ2-7; D not resolved. TRBV23-1 is classed as an ORF, of uncertain function. V lost 7 bases, J lost 4 bases, and 5 bases lay in between. The CDR3 is 10 residues long. In DNA form, the CDR3 reads TGCGCCAGCACCTTATACGAGCAGTACTTC. Its translation: CASTLYEQYF.

This clone occurred once. This sequence joins TRBV5-1 and TRBJ2-7; 9 nucleotides line up with TRBD1. This CDR3 comprises 14 residues. Losses at the gene ends were 4 bases for V and 6 bases for J; bases not matched to a gene: 8. CDR1 is SGHRS, CDR2 YFSETQ, per germline. This CDR3 reads CASSNGTGYGEQYF. The DNA for the CDR3 is TGCGCCAGCAGCAACGGGACAGGGTATGGCGAGCAGTACTTC.

V and J are TRBV21-1 and TRBJ1-1; the D call TRBD1 from the table was never checked on the DNA. TRBV21-1 is tagged as a pseudogene. The length of the CDR3 is 13 residues. For the CDR3, the DNA is TGTGCCAGCAGCAAAGCGACCAGGGATGTTGCTTTCTTT. Protein product: CASSKATRDVAFF.

This sequence joins TRBV6-1 and TRBJ2-3; no clear D gene. Germline loops: CDR1 MNHNS, CDR2 SASEGT. This CDR3 comprises 15 residues. V was trimmed by 6 bases and J by 0 bases, leaving 13 bases between them. The CDR3 reads CASRSEVSSTDTQYF. Here the CDR3 DNA reads TGTGCCAGCAGGTCAGAGGTATCTAGCACAGATACGCAGTATTTT.

V gene TRBV30 combines with J gene TRBJ2-7; D possibly corresponds to TRBD1 (6 bases). The ends were cut back, 2 bases at V and 2 bases at J, with 13 bases in the middle. This CDR3 is built from 14 residues. CDR1 GTSNPN and CDR2 SVGIG come from the germline V gene (reference sequence). CDR3 bases: TGTGCCTGGAGTATACAGGGTCAAGCCTACGAGCAGTACTTC. The encoded protein is CAWSIQGQAYEQYF. The variable domain in full, with the rest retrieved from reference TRBV30 and TRBJ2-7, is SQTIHQWPATLVQPVGSPLSLECTVEGTSNPNLYWYRQAAGRGLQLLFYSVGIGQISSEVPQNLSASRPQDRQFILSSKKLLLSDSGFYLCAWSIQGQAYEQYFGPGTRLTVT.

The chain recombines TRBV30 with TRBJ2-5; tentatively, D is TRBD2 (5 bases). V shed 4 bases and J shed 2 bases, with 11 bases lying between them. The germline CDR1 and CDR2 sequences are GTSNPN and SVGIG (reference sequence). The CDR3 runs 13 residues. The CDR3 loop is CAWTGLAQETQYF. The CDR3 nucleotides are TGTGCCTGGACCGGGCTAGCTCAAGAGACCCAGTACTTC.

The CDR3 protein is CASSSYMDRGRDGYTF. CDR3 DNA: TGTGCCAGCAGCTCATACATGGACAGGGGGCGGGATGGCTACACCTTC. The chain carries TRBV7-9 and TRBJ1-2, with 11 bases matching TRBD1. Germline V CDR1 and CDR2: SEHNR, FQNEAQ (reference sequence). The CDR3 length is 16 residues. V lost 4 bases to trimming and J lost 6 bases; unmatched junction nucleotides: 10.

The sample holds one count of this clone. V usage is TRBV28 and J usage is TRBJ2-7; D possibly corresponds to TRBD1 (7 bases). The CDR3 is made up of 15 amino acids. Germline V CDR1 and CDR2: MDHEN, SYDVKM. V lost 5 bases, J lost 5 bases, and 19 bases lay in between. The DNA for the CDR3 is TGTGCCAGCAGTCCAGGGGGGCCATCTGTCCACGAGCAGTACTTC. The encoded protein is CASSPGGPSVHEQYF.

This clone was observed a few times. This chain connects TRBV5-1 to TRBJ2-3, with 8 nucleotides matching TRBD2. Trimming cost V 0 bases and J 6 bases; bases outside gene matches: 9. Germline CDR1 reads SGHRS; CDR2 reads YFSETQ. This CDR3 is built from 16 residues. CDR3 sequence (DNA): TGCGCCAGCAGCTTGGAGAGTCGGGGGGGCCAGGATACGCAGTATTTT. This codes for CASSLESRGGQDTQYF.

This chain connects TRBV6-6 to TRBJ2-7; 10 bases map to TRBD2. CDR3 length: 15 amino acids. Germline trimming cut 7 bases from V and 0 bases from J; bases unmatched to any gene: 6. Looked up from germline, CDR1 is MNHNY and CDR2 is SVGAGI (reference sequence). CDR3 DNA: TGTGCCAGCACCTTTAGCGGGGGGAGCTCCTACGAGCAGTACTTC. Amino acid sequence: CASTFSGGSSYEQYF.

This clone was seen a handful of times. The J gene is TRBJ2-3, the V gene TRBV7-3; perhaps TRBD1 as D (7 bases). CDR3 length equals 16 residues. In germline, CDR1 is SGHTA, CDR2 FQGTGA. The germline V and J ends were trimmed by 4 bases and 2 bases, with 16 bases remaining between them. CDR3 nucleotide sequence: TGTGCCAGCAGCTCCGGACGGAGGGGGCCCACAGATACGCAGTATTTT. Its translation is CASSSGRRGPTDTQYF.

The chain combines TRBV7-2 with TRBJ1-1; 8 nucleotides match TRBD1. J gave up 1 base and V 3 bases, and 10 bases lay outside the gene matches. This CDR3 has 17 residues. The germline V gene encodes CDR1 SGHTA and CDR2 FQGNSA. CDR3 nucleotide sequence: TGTGCCAGCAGCTTGGGCGGGACAGGAGGGGCGAACACTGAAGCTTTCTTT. Protein product: CASSLGGTGGANTEAFF.

The chain links TRBV19 to TRBJ2-3; 7 bases line up with TRBD1. The CDR3 totals 14 residues. Trimming removed 9 bases from V and 1 base from J; junction bases left unmatched: 7. Germline-derived CDR1 and CDR2 are LNHDA and SQIVND (reference sequence). CDR3 nucleotide sequence: TGTGCCAGCGATACGGGACAGCGCACAGATACGCAGTATTTT. It translates to CASDTGQRTDTQYF.

This CDR3 reads CASSVDPGGARNEQFF. The CDR3 DNA reads TGTGCCAGCAGCGTAGACCCGGGAGGCGCCAGGAATGAGCAGTTCTTC. The chain links TRBV9 to TRBJ2-1, with 7 bases fitting TRBD2. Germline CDR1 SGDLS, CDR2 YYNGEE. V lost 0 bases, J lost 7 bases, and 10 bases stayed unmatched. The CDR3 length is 16 residues.

The chain couples TRBV21-1 to TRBJ2-5; the D call in the table, TRBD2, was not verified against the DNA. TRBV21-1 is recorded as a pseudogene. This CDR3 contains 17 residues. Here the CDR3 reads CASSKRTVRDCGETQYF. The CDR3 nucleotides are TGTGCCAGCAGCAAAAGAACGGTCCGGGATTGCGGGGAGACCCAGTACTTC.

This rearrangement joins TRBV7-6 to TRBJ1-1, with TRBD1 identical over 9 bases. The CDR3 sequence is 19 residues long. From germline, CDR1 is SGHVS and CDR2 FNYEAQ. With V trimmed by 6 bases and J by 5 bases, 22 bases remained unmatched. The CDR3 is CASSPGTGQGYTRGTEAFF. DNA for the CDR3: TGTGCCAGCAGTCCAGGGACCGGACAGGGGTATACGAGGGGAACTGAAGCTTTCTTT.

This clone was counted a few times. V usage is TRBV10-1 and J usage is TRBJ1-2; D remains ambiguous. Germline V gives CDR1 WNHNN, CDR2 SYGVQD (reference sequence). Trimming cost V 0 bases and J 6 bases, with 11 bases left between them. The CDR3 sequence is 14 residues long. CDR3 amino acids: CASSESIRKDGYTF. The CDR3 coding sequence is TGCGCCAGCAGTGAGTCGATCAGGAAGGATGGCTACACCTTC.

This clone was counted a few times. The junction does not match germline at one end; this may be a read error. The chain links TRBV28 to TRBJ1-2; D perhaps matches TRBD1 (6 bases). The CDR3 is 14 residues long. Germline V gives CDR1 MDHEN, CDR2 SYDVKM. The CDR3 region has the DNA TGTGCCAGCATTTTAGGGGGAGGCGACTATGGCTACACCTTC. Translation: CASILGGGDYGYTF.

The rearrangement uses TRBV6-5 and TRBJ2-7; D remains unclear. The CDR3 sequence is 16 residues long. Trimming took off 0 bases at V and 3 bases at J, with 15 bases between the two ends. Germline V gene sequence: CDR1 MNHEY, CDR2 SVGAGI. The CDR3 is CASSYSIAGSLYEQYF. The CDR3 DNA reads TGTGCCAGCAGTTACTCGATTGCAGGCTCCCTCTACGAGCAGTACTTC.